This TCR beta chain was identified during a study of blood T cell repertoires in COVID-19. Study-level background: Sites across the United States, Italy and Spain contributed samples from acute and convalescent COVID-19. The analysed material was cDNA or gDNA that came from T cells, B-cell-depleted T cells, or PBMCs.

This clone was seen a single time. CDR1 and CDR2 (germline): SGHTS, YDEGEE. Trimming at V came to 4 bases and at J to 3 bases, leaving 10 bases not matched to a gene. The CDR3 covers 16 residues. Authors' methods: Estimated nucleated cell counts came from reference gene primer amplification. Repertoires were generated with immunoSEQ multiplex PCR, while TCRdb's copy carries only in-frame clones and drops some. That table furnishes V, J and clone size, whereas the DNA furnished D and trimming. The top ten clones hold roughly 4% of a sample with more than 110,000 clones, approximately 90% of them seen once.

The gene calls are TRBV5-8 and TRBJ2-3, with 8 bases aligning to TRBD2. Sequenced material: peripheral blood. The TCR originated in a woman aged 40 to 49 with acute or convalescent COVID-19. The CDR3 protein is CASSPGRGGVTDTQYF. The CDR3, as DNA: TGTGCCAGCAGCCCCGGACGGGGGGGCGTAACAGATACGCAGTATTTT.